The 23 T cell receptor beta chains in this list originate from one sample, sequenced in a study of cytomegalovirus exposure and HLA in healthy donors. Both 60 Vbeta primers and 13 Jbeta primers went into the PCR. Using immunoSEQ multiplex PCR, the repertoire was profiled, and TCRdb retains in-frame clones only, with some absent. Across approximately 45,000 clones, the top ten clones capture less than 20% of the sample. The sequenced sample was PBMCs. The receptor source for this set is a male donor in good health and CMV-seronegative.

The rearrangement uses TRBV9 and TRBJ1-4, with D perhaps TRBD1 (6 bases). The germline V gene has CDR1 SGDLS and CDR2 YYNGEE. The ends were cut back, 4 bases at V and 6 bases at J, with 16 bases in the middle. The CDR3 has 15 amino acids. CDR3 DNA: TGTGCCAGCAGCACAAGAGGAGGGGGGGATGAAAAACTGTTTTTT. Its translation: CASSTRGGGDEKLFF.

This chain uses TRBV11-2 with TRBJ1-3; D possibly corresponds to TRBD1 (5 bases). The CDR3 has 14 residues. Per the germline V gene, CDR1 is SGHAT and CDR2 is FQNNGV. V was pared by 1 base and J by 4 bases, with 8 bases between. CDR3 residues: CASSLAGSGNTIYF. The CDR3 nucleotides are TGTGCCAGCAGCTTAGCAGGGTCCGGAAACACCATATATTTT.

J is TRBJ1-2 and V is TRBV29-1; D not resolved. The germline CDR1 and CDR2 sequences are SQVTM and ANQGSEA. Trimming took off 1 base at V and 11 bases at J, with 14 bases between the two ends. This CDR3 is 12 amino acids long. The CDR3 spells CSVEVPPLPYTF. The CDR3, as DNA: TGCAGCGTTGAAGTTCCACCCCTACCATACACCTTC.

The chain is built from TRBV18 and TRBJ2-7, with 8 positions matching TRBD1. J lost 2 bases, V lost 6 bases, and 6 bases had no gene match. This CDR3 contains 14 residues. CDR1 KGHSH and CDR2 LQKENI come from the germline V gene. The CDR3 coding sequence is TGTGCCAGCTCGCCCGGACAGGGTGCCTACGAGCAGTACTTC. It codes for CASSPGQGAYEQYF.

The CDR3 protein is CASSPSQPGGKAFF. DNA for the CDR3: TGTGCCAGCAGCCCTTCACAGCCAGGGGGTAAAGCTTTCTTT. The chain links TRBV9 to TRBJ1-1; 7 bases agree with TRBD1. Losses at the gene ends were 4 bases for V and 9 bases for J; bases not matched to a gene: 12. Germline CDR1 and CDR2: SGDLS and YYNGEE. The CDR3 is made up of 14 amino acids.

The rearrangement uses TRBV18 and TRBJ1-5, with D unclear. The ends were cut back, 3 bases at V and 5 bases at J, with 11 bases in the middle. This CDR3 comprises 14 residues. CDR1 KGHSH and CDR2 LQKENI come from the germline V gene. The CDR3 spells CASSPRVTDQPQHF. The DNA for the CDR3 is TGTGCCAGCTCACCTCGGGTTACGGATCAGCCCCAGCATTTT.

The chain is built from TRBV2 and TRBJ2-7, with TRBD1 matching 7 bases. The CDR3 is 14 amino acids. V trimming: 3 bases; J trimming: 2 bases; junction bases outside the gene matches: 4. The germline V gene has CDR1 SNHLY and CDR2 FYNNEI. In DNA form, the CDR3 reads TGTGCCAGCAGTGAGAGACAGGGCCCCTACGAGCAGTACTTC. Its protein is CASSERQGPYEQYF.

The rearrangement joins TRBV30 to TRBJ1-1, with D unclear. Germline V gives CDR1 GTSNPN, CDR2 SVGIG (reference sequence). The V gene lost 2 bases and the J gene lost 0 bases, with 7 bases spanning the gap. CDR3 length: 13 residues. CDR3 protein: CAWSSIVNTEAFF. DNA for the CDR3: TGTGCCTGGAGTAGCATAGTGAACACTGAAGCTTTCTTT.

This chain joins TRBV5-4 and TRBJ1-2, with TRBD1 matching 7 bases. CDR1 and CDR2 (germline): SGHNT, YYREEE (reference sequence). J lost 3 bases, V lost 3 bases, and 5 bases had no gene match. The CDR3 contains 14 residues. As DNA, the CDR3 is TGTGCCAGCAGCTATGACAGGGACGACTATGGCTACACCTTC. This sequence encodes CASSYDRDDYGYTF.

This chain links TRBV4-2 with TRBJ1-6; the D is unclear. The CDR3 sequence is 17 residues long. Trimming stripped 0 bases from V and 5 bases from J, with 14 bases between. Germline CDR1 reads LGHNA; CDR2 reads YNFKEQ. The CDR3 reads CASSQDPADGNNSPLHF. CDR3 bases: TGTGCCAGCAGCCAAGATCCGGCGGACGGGAATAATTCACCCCTCCACTTT.

The CDR3: CSAGTSETQYF. In DNA form, the CDR3 reads TGCAGTGCCGGGACTTCGGAGACCCAGTACTTC. The chain recombines TRBV20-1 with TRBJ2-5, with D tentatively TRBD2 (6 bases). The V gene lost 6 bases and the J gene lost 5 bases, with 10 bases spanning the gap. CDR1 and CDR2 from the germline V gene are DFQATT and SNEGSKA (reference sequence). The CDR3 consists of 11 residues.

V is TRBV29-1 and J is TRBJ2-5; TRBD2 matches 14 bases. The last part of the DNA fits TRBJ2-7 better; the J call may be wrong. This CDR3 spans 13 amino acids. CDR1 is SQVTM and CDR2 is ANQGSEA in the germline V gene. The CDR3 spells CSVGTSGGYEQYF. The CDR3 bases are TGCAGCGTTGGGACTAGCGGGGGGTACGAGCAGTACTTC.

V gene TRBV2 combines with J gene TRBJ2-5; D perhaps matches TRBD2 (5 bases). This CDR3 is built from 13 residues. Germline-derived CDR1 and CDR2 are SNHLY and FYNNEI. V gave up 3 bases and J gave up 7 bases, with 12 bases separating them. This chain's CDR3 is CASSDPGSVTQYF. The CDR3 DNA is TGTGCCAGCAGTGACCCGGGATCGGTGACCCAGTACTTC.

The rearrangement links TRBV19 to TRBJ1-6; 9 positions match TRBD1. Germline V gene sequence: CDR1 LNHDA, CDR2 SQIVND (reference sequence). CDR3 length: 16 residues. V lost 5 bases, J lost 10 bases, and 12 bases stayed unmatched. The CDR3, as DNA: TGTGCCAGTAGTGATAGCCGGGACAGGGTTTTCTCACCCCTCCACTTT. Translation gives CASSDSRDRVFSPLHF. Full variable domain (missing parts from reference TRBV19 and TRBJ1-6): DGGITQSPKYLFRKEGQNVTLSCEQNLNHDAMYWYRQDPGQGLRLIYYSQIVNDFQKGDIAEGYSVSREKKESFPLTVTSAQKNPTAFYLCASSDSRDRVFSPLHFGNGTRLTVT.

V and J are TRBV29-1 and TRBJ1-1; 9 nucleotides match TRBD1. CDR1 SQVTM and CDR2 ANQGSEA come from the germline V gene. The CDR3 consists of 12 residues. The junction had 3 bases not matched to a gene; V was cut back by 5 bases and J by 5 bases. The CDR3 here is CSVTGGRTEAFF. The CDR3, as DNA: TGCAGCGTTACAGGGGGCAGGACTGAAGCTTTCTTT.

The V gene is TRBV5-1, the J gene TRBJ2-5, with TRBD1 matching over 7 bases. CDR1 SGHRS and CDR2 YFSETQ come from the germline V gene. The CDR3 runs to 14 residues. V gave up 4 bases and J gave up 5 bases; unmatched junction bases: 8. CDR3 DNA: TGCGCCAGCAGCGCCCGACAGGGTCGGGAGACCCAGTACTTC. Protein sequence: CASSARQGRETQYF.

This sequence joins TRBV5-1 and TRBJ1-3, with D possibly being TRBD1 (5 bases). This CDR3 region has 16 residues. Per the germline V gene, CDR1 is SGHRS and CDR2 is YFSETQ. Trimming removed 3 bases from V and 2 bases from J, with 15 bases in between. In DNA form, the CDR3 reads TGCGCCAGCAGCTCCTCCGGACACCCTACTGGAAACACCATATATTTT. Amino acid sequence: CASSSSGHPTGNTIYF.

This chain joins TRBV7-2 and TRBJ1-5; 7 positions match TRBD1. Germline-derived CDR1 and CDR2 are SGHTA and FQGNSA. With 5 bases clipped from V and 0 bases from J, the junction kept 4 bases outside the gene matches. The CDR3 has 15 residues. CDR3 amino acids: CASSRQGYSNQPQHF. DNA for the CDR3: TGTGCCAGCAGCCGACAGGGATATAGCAATCAGCCCCAGCATTTT.

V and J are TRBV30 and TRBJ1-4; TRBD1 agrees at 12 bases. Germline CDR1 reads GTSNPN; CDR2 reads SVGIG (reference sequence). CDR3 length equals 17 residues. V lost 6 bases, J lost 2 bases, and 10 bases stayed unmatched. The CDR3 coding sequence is TGTGCCTGTACCGGGACAGGGGGCATATCTACTAATGAAAAACTGTTTTTT. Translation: CACTGTGGISTNEKLFF.

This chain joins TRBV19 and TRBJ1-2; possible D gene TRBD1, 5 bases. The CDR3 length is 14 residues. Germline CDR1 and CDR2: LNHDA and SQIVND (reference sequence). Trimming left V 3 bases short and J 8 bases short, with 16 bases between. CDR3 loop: CASSIPAEGEGYTF. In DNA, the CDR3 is TGTGCCAGTAGTATTCCGGCCGAAGGGGAAGGCTACACCTTC.

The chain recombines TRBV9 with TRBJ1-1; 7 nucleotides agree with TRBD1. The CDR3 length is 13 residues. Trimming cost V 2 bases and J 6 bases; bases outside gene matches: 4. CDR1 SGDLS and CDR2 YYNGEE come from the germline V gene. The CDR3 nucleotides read TGTGCCAGCAGCGTCGACAGGGCCTCTGAAGCTTTCTTT. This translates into CASSVDRASEAFF.

CDR3 sequence: CASRSSGTRTDTQYF. DNA for the CDR3: TGTGCCAGCAGGTCGAGCGGGACACGCACAGATACGCAGTATTTT. The chain recombines TRBV11-2 with TRBJ2-3; D might be TRBD2 (7 bases). The CDR3 loop spans 15 amino acids. In germline, CDR1 is SGHAT, CDR2 FQNNGV. The V end lost 6 bases, the J end lost 1 base, and 14 bases lay between the germline ends.

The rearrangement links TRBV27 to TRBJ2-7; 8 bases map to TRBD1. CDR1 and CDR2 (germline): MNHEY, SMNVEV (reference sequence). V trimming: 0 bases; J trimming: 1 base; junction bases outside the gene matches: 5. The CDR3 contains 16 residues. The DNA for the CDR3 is TGTGCCAGCAGTTTATCGTTTTGGACAGGGTCCTACGAGCAGTACTTC. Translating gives CASSLSFWTGSYEQYF.